This T cell receptor (beta chain) was identified during a study of cytomegalovirus exposure and HLA in healthy donors. Study findings and constraints: Later work found that TCR association rates differed between HLA loci; DRB1 had the most and HLA-C the fewest.

Both 60 Vbeta primers and 13 Jbeta primers went into the PCR. Authors' methods: The authors later counted roughly 87 million unique TCR beta chains, some 11 million of them shared. Clones were read by immunoSEQ multiplex PCR, and TCRdb kept only the in-frame ones, dropping some. V and J calls and clone size are as listed in that table; D and trimming were resolved from the DNA. The sample records around 140,000 clones, 78% being singletons. This CDR3 has 14 residues. The ends were cut back, 2 bases at V and 5 bases at J, with 15 bases in the middle. From germline, CDR1 is GTSNPN and CDR2 SVGIG (reference sequence). Comment on this clone: Its antigen is as yet unknown.

Donors sampled were nominally healthy, though unrecorded immune exposures were likely. This chain links TRBV30 with TRBJ2-5; possibly TRBD2 for D (6 bases). The sample was PBMCs. This clonotype originated in a woman between 18 and 29 years old in good health and CMV-seronegative. The CDR3 nucleotides are TGTGCCTGGAGTCCCGGAGGGGTAGAGGAGACCCAGTACTTC. Amino acids: CAWSPGGVEETQYF.